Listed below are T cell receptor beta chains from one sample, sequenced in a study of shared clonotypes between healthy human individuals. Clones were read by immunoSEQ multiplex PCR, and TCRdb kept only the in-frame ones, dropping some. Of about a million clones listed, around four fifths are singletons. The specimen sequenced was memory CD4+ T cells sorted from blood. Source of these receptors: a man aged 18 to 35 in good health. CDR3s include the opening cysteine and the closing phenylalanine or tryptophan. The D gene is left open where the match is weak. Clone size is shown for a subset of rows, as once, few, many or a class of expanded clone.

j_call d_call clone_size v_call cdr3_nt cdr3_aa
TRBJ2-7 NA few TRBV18 TGTGCCAGCTCACCCCGTGGCTACGAGCAGTACTTC CASSPRGYEQYF
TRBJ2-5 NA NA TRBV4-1 TGCGCCAGCAGCTCACAGGGGGGGGTTGAAGAGACCCAGTACTTC CASSSQGGVEETQYF
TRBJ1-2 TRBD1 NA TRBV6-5 TGTGCCACTGCGACAGGGATTGGCTACACCTTC CATATGIGYTF
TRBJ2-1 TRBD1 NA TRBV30 TGTGCCTGCGACAGGGGGCCGCGCAACTCCTACAATGAGCAGTTCTTC CACDRGPRNSYNEQFF
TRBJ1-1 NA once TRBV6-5 TGTGCCAGCAGTTACTCGATCGATCGGGTGAACACTGAAGCTTTCTTT CASSYSIDRVNTEAFF
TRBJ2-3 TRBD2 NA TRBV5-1 TGCGCCAGCAGCTTGGTACTAGCGGGCACAGATACGCAGTATTTC CASSLVLAGTDTQYF
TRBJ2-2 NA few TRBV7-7 TGTGCTAGCAGCTTAGCTCGAGATGGGGAGCTGTTTTTT CASSLARDGELFF
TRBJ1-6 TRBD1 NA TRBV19 TGTGCCAGTAGTGGAGGACAGGGGTTAGGTTCACCCCTCCACTTT CASSGGQGLGSPLHF
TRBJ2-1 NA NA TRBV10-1 TGCGCCAGCAGTGAGTTTCAGGGCAGCTCCTACAATGAGCAGTTCTTC CASSEFQGSSYNEQFF
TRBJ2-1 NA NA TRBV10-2 TGCGCCAGCAGTGAGTCGTGGGCCCCTCGGTTCTTC CASSESWAPRFF
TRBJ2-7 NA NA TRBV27 TGTGCCAGCAAGTTATCCGGACAAGCCATCCTCTACGAGCAGTACTTC CASKLSGQAILYEQYF
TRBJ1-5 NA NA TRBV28 TGTGCCAGCCTGGGCTATAGCAATCAGCCCCAGCATTTT CASLGYSNQPQHF
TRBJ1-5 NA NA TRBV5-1 TGCGCCAGCAGCTTGGAAGGGGGGGAGCGACAGCCCCAGCATTTT CASSLEGGERQPQHF
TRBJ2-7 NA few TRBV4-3 TGCGCCAGCAGCCAGGGGAACAACGAGCAGTACTTC CASSQGNNEQYF
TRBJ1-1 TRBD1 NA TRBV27 TGTGCCAGTAAGGGACAGGGGATCACTGAAGCTTTCTTT CASKGQGITEAFF
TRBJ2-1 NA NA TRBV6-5 TGTGCCAGCAGTTTCTCCTATGGGGAGTACAATGAGCAGTTCTTC CASSFSYGEYNEQFF
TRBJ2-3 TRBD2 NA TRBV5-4 TGTGCCAGCAGTCCTGGACTAGCGGTTAGCACAGATACGCAGTATTTT CASSPGLAVSTDTQYF
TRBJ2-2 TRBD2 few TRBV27 TGTGCCAGCAGTCTGACTAGCGGGGTCCCCGGGGAGCTGTTTTTT CASSLTSGVPGELFF
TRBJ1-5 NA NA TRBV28 TGTGCCAGCAGTTCCAATCAACGGGGGGGTCAGCCCCAGCATTTT CASSSNQRGGQPQHF
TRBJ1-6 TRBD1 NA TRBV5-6 TGTGCCAGCAGCAGAGGACAGGGGGCCAATTCACCCCTCCACTTT CASSRGQGANSPLHF
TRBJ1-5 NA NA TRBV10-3 TGTGCCATCAGTATGGAGGGAGGCAGCAATCAGCCCCAGCATTTT CAISMEGGSNQPQHF
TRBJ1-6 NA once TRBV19 TGTGCCAGTAGTAAGGGTCTAAATTCACCCCTCCACTTT CASSKGLNSPLHF
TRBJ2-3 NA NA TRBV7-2 TGTGCCAGCAGTTCAGGAGGAGATACGCAGTATTTT CASSSGGDTQYF
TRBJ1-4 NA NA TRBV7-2 TGTGCCAGCAGCTTAGCCTCAGGAGTCTCTAATGAAAAACTGTTTTTT CASSLASGVSNEKLFF
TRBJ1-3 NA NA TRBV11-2 TGTGCCAGCAGCTTATTGGCCGTCTCTGGAAACACCATATATTTT CASSLLAVSGNTIYF
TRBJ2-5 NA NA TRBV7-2 TGTGCCAGCAGCTTAATCCTGGAGACCCAGTACTTC CASSLILETQYF
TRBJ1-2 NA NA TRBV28 TGTGCCAGCAGTTTACAGGGGACGGAGGGTGGCTACACCTTC CASSLQGTEGGYTF
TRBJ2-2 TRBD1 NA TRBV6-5 TGTGCCAGTAACAGGGGGCGAGGTACCGGGGAGCTGTTTTTT CASNRGRGTGELFF
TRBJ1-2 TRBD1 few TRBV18 TGTGCCAGCTCTCGGGACAGCGTCTATGGCTACACCTTC CASSRDSVYGYTF
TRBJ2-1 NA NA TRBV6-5 TGTGCCAGCAGTTACTCGTCGGGGCCCAATGAGCAGTTCTTC CASSYSSGPNEQFF
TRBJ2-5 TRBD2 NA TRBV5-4 TGTGCCAGCAGCTTGGCGGGAGGCCAACAAGAGACCCAGTACTTC CASSLAGGQQETQYF
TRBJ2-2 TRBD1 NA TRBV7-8 TGTGCCAGCAGCTTAGGTGGACAGGGGACCGGGGAGCTGTTTTTT CASSLGGQGTGELFF
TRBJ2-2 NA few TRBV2 TGTGCCAGCAGTGGCCCCACCGGGGAGCTGTTTTTT CASSGPTGELFF
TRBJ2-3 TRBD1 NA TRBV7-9 TGTGCCAGCAGCTTAGGGGACAGACCCACAGATACGCAGTATTTT CASSLGDRPTDTQYF
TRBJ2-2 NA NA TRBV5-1 TGCGCCAGCAGCATCTTAGGGAACACCGGGGAGCTGTTTTTT CASSILGNTGELFF
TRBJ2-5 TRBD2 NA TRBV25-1 TGTGCCAGCAGTGGGGGACTAGCGGGAGTTCAGGAGACCCAGTACTTC CASSGGLAGVQETQYF
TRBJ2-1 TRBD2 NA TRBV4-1 TGCGCCAGCAGCCACGATGGGCTAGCGGGGACATACAATGAGCAGTTCTTC CASSHDGLAGTYNEQFF